This record concerns one TCR beta chain sequence. The sample comes from a study of blood T cell repertoires in COVID-19. The wider study: Acute and convalescent COVID-19 samples came from the United States, Italy and Spain. PBMCs, B-cell-depleted T cells, or T cells provided the cDNA or gDNA that made up the material.

The CDR3 has 19 residues. Trimming took 5 bases from V and 5 from J; bases not matched to a gene: 18. CDR1 and CDR2 from the germline V gene are MNHNY and SVGAGI (reference sequence). Here immunoSEQ multiplex PCR was the method, and the copy in TCRdb shows in-frame clones only, minus some. The table has about 71,000 clones, 80% to 95% seen once. The J gene is TRBJ2-3, the V gene TRBV6-6; 11 positions agree with TRBD2. The source of this sequence is an elderly woman with acute or convalescent COVID-19. The sequenced sample consisted of peripheral blood. The CDR3 reads CASSRTPFRSGGARDTQYF. The CDR3, as DNA: TGTGCCAGCAGTCGAACCCCCTTTCGTAGCGGGGGGGCCCGAGATACGCAGTATTTT.